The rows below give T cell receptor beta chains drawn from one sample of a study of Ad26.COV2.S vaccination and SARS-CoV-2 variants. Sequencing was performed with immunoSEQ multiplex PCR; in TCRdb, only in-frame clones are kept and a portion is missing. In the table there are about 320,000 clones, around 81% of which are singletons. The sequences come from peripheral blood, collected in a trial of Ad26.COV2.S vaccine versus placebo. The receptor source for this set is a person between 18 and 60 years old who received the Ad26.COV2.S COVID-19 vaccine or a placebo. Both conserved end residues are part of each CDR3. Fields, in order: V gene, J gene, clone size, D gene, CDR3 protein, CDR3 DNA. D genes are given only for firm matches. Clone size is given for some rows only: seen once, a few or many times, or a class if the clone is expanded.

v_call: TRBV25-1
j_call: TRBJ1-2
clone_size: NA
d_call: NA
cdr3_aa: CASSNAGPVFYGYTF
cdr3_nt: TGTGCCAGCAGTAATGCGGGGCCCGTATTCTATGGCTACACCTTC

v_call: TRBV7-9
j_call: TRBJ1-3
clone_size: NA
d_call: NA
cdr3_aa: CASSLGAEGNTIYF
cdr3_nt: TGTGCCAGCAGCTTAGGGGCCGAGGGAAACACCATATATTTT

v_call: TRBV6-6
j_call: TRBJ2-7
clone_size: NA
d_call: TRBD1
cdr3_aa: CASSYAAGTGIYEQYF
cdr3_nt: TGTGCCAGCAGTTATGCCGCCGGGACAGGTATCTACGAGCAGTACTTC

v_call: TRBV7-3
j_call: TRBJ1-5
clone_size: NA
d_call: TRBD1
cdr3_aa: CASSRGDRDSQPQHF
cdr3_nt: TGTGCCAGCAGCAGGGGAGACAGGGATAGTCAGCCCCAGCATTTT

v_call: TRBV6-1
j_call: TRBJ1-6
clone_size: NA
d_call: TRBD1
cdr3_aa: CASSEASGTGNSPLHF
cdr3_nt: TGTGCCAGCAGTGAAGCATCCGGGACAGGGAATTCACCCCTCCACTTT

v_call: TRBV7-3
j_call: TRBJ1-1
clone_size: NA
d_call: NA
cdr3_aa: CASSLRGVNTEAFF
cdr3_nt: TGTGCCAGCAGCTTAAGGGGGGTGAACACTGAAGCTTTCTTT

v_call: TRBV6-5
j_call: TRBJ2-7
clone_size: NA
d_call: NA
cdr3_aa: CASSREKGSYEQYF
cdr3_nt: TGTGCCAGCAGTCGGGAAAAGGGATCCTACGAGCAGTACTTC

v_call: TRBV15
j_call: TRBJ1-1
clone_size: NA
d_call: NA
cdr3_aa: CATSRTGNTEAFF
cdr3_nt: TGTGCCACCAGCCGGACGGGGAACACTGAAGCTTTCTTT

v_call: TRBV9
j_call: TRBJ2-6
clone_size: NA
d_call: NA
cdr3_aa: CASSVGGSGANVLTF
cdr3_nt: TGTGCCAGCAGCGTAGGCGGCTCTGGGGCCAACGTCCTGACTTTC

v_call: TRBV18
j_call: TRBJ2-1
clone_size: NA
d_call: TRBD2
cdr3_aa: CASSLAGVYNEQFF
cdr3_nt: TGTGCCAGCTCACTAGCGGGGGTCTACAATGAGCAGTTCTTC

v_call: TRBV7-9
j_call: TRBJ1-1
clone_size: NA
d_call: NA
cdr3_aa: CASSRGTAKSEAFF
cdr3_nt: TGTGCCAGCAGCCGCGGGACGGCTAAGTCTGAAGCTTTCTTT

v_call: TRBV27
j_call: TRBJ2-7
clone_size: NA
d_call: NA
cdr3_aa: CASSFRASLLRSYEQYF
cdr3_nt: TGTGCCAGCAGTTTTCGGGCATCTTTATTGCGCTCCTACGAGCAGTACTTC

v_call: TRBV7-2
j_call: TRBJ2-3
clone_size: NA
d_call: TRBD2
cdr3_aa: CASSRTSGRGDTQYF
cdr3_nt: TGTGCCAGCAGCCGGACTAGCGGGAGGGGGGATACGCAGTATTTT

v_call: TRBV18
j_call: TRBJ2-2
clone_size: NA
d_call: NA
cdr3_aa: CASSPTGSQNTGELFF
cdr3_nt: TGTGCCAGCTCACCAACAGGGAGCCAGAACACCGGGGAGCTGTTTTTT

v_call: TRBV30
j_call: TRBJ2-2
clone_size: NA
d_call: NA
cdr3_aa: CAWSVRTGAGTGELFF
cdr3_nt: TGTGCCTGGAGTGTACGAACGGGGGCGGGCACCGGGGAGCTGTTTTTT

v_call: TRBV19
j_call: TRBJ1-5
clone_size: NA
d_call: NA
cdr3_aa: CASSIDGFNQPQHF
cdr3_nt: TGTGCCAGTAGTATAGACGGTTTCAATCAGCCCCAGCATTTT

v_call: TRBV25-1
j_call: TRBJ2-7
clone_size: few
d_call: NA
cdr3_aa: CASSESGSAGSYEQYF
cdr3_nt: TGTGCCAGCAGTGAGAGTGGGTCAGCCGGATCCTACGAGCAGTACTTC

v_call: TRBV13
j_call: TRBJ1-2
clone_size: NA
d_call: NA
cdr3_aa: CASSLGASARADGYTF
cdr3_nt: TGTGCCAGCAGCTTAGGGGCTTCAGCCCGGGCAGATGGCTACACCTTC